The 21 T cell receptor beta chains below were found in one sample sequenced in a study of a mutant IDH1 vaccine in newly diagnosed glioma. Time point specified: baseline, week 1 (first vaccination visit). Treatment defined: pre-vaccination baseline after standard-of-care therapy. Sequenced by immunoSEQ multiplex PCR; TCRdb stores in-frame clones only, minus some. This sample has roughly 68,000 clones, with about four fifths found just once. The sequences come from PBMCs, collected from a glioma patient treated with radiotherapy, temozolomide or both. The source of these receptors is a man aged 50-60 years with glioma.

The rearrangement links TRBV5-1 to TRBJ2-1; weak D call: TRBD2 (5 bases). Trimming left V 4 bases short and J 7 bases short, with 12 bases between. The CDR3 has 13 amino acids. Germline V gives CDR1 SGHRS, CDR2 YFSETQ. The DNA for the CDR3 is TGCGCCAGCAGCCCTGATTTAGCGAATGAGCAGTTCTTC. Its translation: CASSPDLANEQFF.

The chain uses TRBV25-1 and TRBJ2-7, with 7 bases matching TRBD1. The V gene's germline CDR1 is MGHDK and CDR2 SYGVNS. V shed 5 bases, J shed 2 bases, and the junction held 6 bases outside the gene matches. CDR3 size: 14 residues. CDR3 protein: CASSPTGDTYEQYF. CDR3 in DNA: TGTGCCAGCAGTCCTACAGGGGATACCTACGAGCAGTACTTC.

The V gene is TRBV4-1, the J gene TRBJ1-1; 8 bases are a match to TRBD1. CDR3 size: 20 residues. Germline trimming cut 4 bases from V and 0 bases from J; bases unmatched to any gene: 19. Germline V gene data show CDR1 as MGHRA and CDR2 as YSYEKL. The DNA of the CDR3 is TGCGCCAGCAGCCTGACTTCGAGAGGGGTGTCAGGGGGCCTGAACACTGAAGCTTTCTTT. Its translation is CASSLTSRGVSGGLNTEAFF.

The chain is built from TRBV9 and TRBJ2-5; possibly TRBD2 for D (5 bases). The CDR3 is made up of 16 amino acids. Germline V gene lookup returns CDR1 SGDLS and CDR2 YYNGEE. Trimming cost V 0 bases and J 2 bases, with 14 bases left between them. CDR3 region: CASSVAPVGRQETQYF. The CDR3, as DNA: TGTGCCAGCAGCGTAGCCCCCGTTGGGAGACAAGAGACCCAGTACTTC.

DNA of the CDR3: TGCGCCAGCAGCCAAGGGGCCGGGGTTAGTAATCAGCCCCAGCATTTT. Encoded protein: CASSQGAGVSNQPQHF. The chain recombines TRBV4-3 with TRBJ1-5; D remains ambiguous. Looked up from germline, CDR1 is LGHNA and CDR2 is YSLEER. CDR3 length equals 16 residues. V gave up 1 base and J gave up 4 bases, with 14 bases separating them.

The chain employs TRBV6-5 and TRBJ1-1; the D is unclear. CDR1 MNHEY and CDR2 SVGAGI come from the germline V gene. Trimming left V 6 bases short and J 10 bases short, with 18 bases between. The CDR3 loop spans 13 amino acids. CDR3 DNA: TGTGCCAGCAGCCGCGGGGAGGAGGTCGGAGCTTTCTTT. It translates to CASSRGEEVGAFF.

The V and J genes are TRBV5-6 and TRBJ2-5; D gene uncertain. This CDR3 spans 11 amino acids. Trimming cost V 5 bases and J 8 bases, with 10 bases left between them. Germline loops: CDR1 SGHDT, CDR2 YYEEEE. For the CDR3, the DNA is TGTGCCAGCAGATTTGGGTCTACCCAGTACTTC. Its protein is CASRFGSTQYF.

The chain carries TRBV6-5 and TRBJ1-1; no reliable D call. This CDR3 spans 14 amino acids. The V end was cut by 0 bases, the J end by 1 base, with 6 bases between. Germline CDR1 is MNHEY and CDR2 is SVGAGI. The CDR3 DNA follows: TGTGCCAGCAGTTACTCGAAAGGGAACACTGAAGCTTTCTTT. This sequence encodes CASSYSKGNTEAFF.

The chain uses TRBV6-6 and TRBJ2-7; a weak D match, TRBD1 (5 bases). The CDR3 totals 14 residues. Germline CDR1 MNHNY, CDR2 SVGAGI (reference sequence). Deletions cut 2 bases from V and 3 bases from J, with 11 bases between. CDR3 region: CASSYEGAYYEQYF. The CDR3 region has the DNA TGTGCCAGCAGTTACGAAGGGGCCTACTACGAGCAGTACTTC.

The chain couples TRBV6-5 to TRBJ2-7; 9 bases are shared with TRBD2. Unmatched junction bases numbered 8, after V lost 4 bases and J lost 1 base. The CDR3 totals 16 residues. Per the germline V gene, CDR1 is MNHEY and CDR2 is SVGAGI. This CDR3 reads CASSSPGGGGSYEQYF. CDR3 bases: TGTGCCAGCAGTTCCCCCGGCGGGGGGGGGTCCTACGAGCAGTACTTC.

This chain links TRBV19 with TRBJ1-6; D is unclear. This CDR3 is 15 amino acids long. V lost 0 bases and J lost 10, with 13 bases in between. The germline V gene encodes CDR1 LNHDA and CDR2 SQIVND (reference sequence). The DNA of the CDR3 is TGTGCCAGTAGTATAGATCCCCCCGGACGCTCACCCCTCCACTTT. Its translation is CASSIDPPGRSPLHF.

The gene calls are TRBV11-3 and TRBJ1-6; perhaps TRBD1 as D (5 bases). V shed 1 base and J shed 8 bases, with 6 bases lying between them. This CDR3 region has 13 residues. CDR1 is SGHNT and CDR2 is YENEEA in the germline V gene. CDR3 sequence reads: CASSLGGDSPLHF. The CDR3 region has the DNA TGTGCCAGCAGCTTAGGGGGGGATTCACCCCTCCACTTT.

DNA for the CDR3: TGTGCCAGCAGTTTAGGGTGGGGGGGAAATTCACCCCTCCACTTT. Its translation: CASSLGWGGNSPLHF. The chain uses TRBV27 and TRBJ1-6; tentatively, D is TRBD1 (5 bases). V shed 2 bases and J shed 7 bases, with 12 bases lying between them. Looked up from germline, CDR1 is MNHEY and CDR2 is SMNVEV (reference sequence). CDR3 length: 15 residues.

Only a few counts were recorded for this clone. The CDR3: CASSQGGTFLGNTEAFF. CDR3 bases: TGCGCCAGCAGCCAAGGAGGGACATTTCTCGGGAACACTGAAGCTTTCTTT. The J gene is TRBJ1-1, the V gene TRBV4-1; D is possibly TRBD1 (6 bases). CDR1 MGHRA and CDR2 YSYEKL come from the germline V gene. The CDR3 consists of 17 residues. The V gene lost 1 base and the J gene lost 1 base, with 16 bases spanning the gap.

V usage is TRBV14 and J usage is TRBJ1-2, with D uncertain. The ends were cut back, 4 bases at V and 10 bases at J, with 13 bases in the middle. The CDR3 spans 12 residues. Looked up from germline, CDR1 is SGHDN and CDR2 is FVKESK. This CDR3 reads CASSPDKLFYTF. DNA for the CDR3: TGTGCCAGCAGCCCCGACAAGCTTTTCTACACCTTC. The complete variable domain, with remaining parts taken from reference TRBV14 and TRBJ1-2, reads EAGVTQFPSHSVIEKGQTVTLRCDPISGHDNLYWYRRVMGKEIKFLLHFVKESKQDESGMPNNRFLAERTGGTYSTLKVQPAELEDSGVYFCASSPDKLFYTFGSGTRLTVV.

This chain links TRBV7-2 with TRBJ1-2; 7 bases fit TRBD1. CDR1 SGHTA and CDR2 FQGNSA come from the germline V gene. V lost 5 bases and J lost 3; bases outside the gene matches: 9. The CDR3 consists of 15 residues. CDR3 in DNA: TGTGCCAGCAGCCCCGGGACAGCTAGATACTATGGCTACACCTTC. Translating gives CASSPGTARYYGYTF.

The CDR3 loop reads CASSLGQGFSYTEAFF. The CDR3 region has the DNA TGTGCCAGCAGCTTGGGACAGGGGTTTTCGTACACTGAAGCTTTCTTT. The chain has TRBV7-2 and TRBJ1-1, with TRBD1 matching over 10 bases. Germline trimming cut 3 bases from V and 3 bases from J; bases unmatched to any gene: 7. This CDR3 is 16 amino acids long. CDR1 SGHTA and CDR2 FQGNSA come from the germline V gene.

V and J are TRBV7-8 and TRBJ1-5; D is unclear. The CDR3 extends over 13 amino acids. Germline V gene lookup returns CDR1 SGHVS and CDR2 FQNEAQ. V was cut by 5 bases and J by 1 base, with 6 bases left in between. This CDR3 is CASSLQSNQPQHF. The CDR3 region has the DNA TGTGCCAGCAGCCTACAGAGCAATCAGCCCCAGCATTTT.

The J gene is TRBJ2-3, the V gene TRBV25-1; perhaps TRBD1 as D (6 bases). CDR3 length: 18 amino acids. Per the germline V gene, CDR1 is MGHDK and CDR2 is SYGVNS. The ends were cut back, 1 base at V and 1 base at J, with 18 bases in the middle. The chain's CDR3 is CASSESEMGARGTDTQYF. In nucleotides, the CDR3 is TGTGCCAGCAGTGAATCGGAGATGGGGGCCCGGGGCACAGATACGCAGTATTTT. The variable domain in full, completed from reference TRBV25-1 and TRBJ2-3, reads EADIYQTPRYLVIGTGKKITLECSQTMGHDKMYWYQQDPGMELHLIHYSYGVNSTEKGDLSSESTVSRIRTEHFPLTLESARPSHTSQYLCASSESEMGARGTDTQYFGPGTRLTVL.

A single count supports this clone. The chain joins TRBV6-5 to TRBJ1-2; D is perhaps TRBD1 (5 bases). The V and J ends lost 3 bases and 8 bases respectively, with 13 bases between them. The CDR3 covers 13 residues. From germline, CDR1 is MNHEY and CDR2 SVGAGI. CDR3: CASSYSRGGGYTF. The CDR3, as DNA: TGTGCCAGCAGTTATTCGCGGGGGGGAGGCTACACCTTC.

The J gene is TRBJ2-7, the V gene TRBV4-3, with D maybe TRBD1 (5 bases). With 0 bases removed from V and 2 bases from J, the gap between germline ends came to 11 bases. This CDR3 comprises 15 residues. Germline values: CDR1 LGHNA, CDR2 YSLEER. CDR3 nucleotides: TGCGCCAGCAGCCAAGACAGGGTAGGGCCCTACGAGCAGTACTTC. Amino acids: CASSQDRVGPYEQYF.